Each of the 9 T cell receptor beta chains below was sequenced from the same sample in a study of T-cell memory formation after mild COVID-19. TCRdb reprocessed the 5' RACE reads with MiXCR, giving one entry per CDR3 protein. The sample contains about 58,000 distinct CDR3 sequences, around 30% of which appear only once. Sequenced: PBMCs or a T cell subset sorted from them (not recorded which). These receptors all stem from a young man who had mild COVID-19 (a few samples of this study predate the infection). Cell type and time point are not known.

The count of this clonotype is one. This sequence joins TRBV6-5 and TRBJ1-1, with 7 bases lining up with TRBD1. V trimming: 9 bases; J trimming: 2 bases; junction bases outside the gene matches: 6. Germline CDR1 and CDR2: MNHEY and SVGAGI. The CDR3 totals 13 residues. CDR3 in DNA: TGTGCCAGTTCCGGGACAGCTAACACTGAAGCTTTCTTT. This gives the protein CASSGTANTEAFF.

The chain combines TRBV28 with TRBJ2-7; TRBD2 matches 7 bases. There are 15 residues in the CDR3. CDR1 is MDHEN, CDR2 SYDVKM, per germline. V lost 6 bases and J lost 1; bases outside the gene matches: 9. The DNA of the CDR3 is TGTGCCAGCAGCCTCGGTCCCGGGAGGTCCTACGAGCAGTACTTC. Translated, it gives CASSLGPGRSYEQYF.

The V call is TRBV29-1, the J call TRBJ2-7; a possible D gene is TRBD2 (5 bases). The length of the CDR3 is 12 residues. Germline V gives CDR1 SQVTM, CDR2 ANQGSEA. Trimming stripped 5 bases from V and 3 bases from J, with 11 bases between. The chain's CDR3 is CSVLGEGYEQYV. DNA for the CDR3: TGCAGCGTTCTCGGCGAGGGCTACGAGCAGTACGTC.

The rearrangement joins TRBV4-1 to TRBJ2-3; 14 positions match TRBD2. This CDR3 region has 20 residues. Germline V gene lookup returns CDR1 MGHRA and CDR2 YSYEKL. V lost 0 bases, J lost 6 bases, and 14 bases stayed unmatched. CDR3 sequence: CASSQEGLAGAPFGEDTQYF. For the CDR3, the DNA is TGCGCCAGCAGCCAAGAGGGACTAGCGGGGGCCCCGTTCGGCGAGGATACGCAGTATTTT.

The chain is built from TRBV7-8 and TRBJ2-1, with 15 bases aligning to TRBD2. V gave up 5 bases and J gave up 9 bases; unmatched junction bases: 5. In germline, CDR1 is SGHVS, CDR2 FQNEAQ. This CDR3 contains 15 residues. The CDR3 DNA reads TGTGCCAGCAGCCCTAGGACTAGCGGGGGGGGTGAGCAGTTCTTC. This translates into CASSPRTSGGGEQFF.

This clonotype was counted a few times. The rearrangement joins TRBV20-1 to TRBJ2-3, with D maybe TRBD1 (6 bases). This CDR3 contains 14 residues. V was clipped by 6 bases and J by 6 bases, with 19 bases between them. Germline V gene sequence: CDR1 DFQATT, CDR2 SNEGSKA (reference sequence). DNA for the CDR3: TGCAGTGCCGCACAGGGCTACCGATCGGATACGCAGTATTTT. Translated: CSAAQGYRSDTQYF.

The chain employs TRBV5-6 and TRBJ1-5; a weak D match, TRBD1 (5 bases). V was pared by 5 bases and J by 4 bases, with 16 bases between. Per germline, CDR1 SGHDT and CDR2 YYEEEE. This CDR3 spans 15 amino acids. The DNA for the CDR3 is TGTGCCAGCAGTTATGGCCGGGGACGGAATCAGCCCCAGCATTTT. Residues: CASSYGRGRNQPQHF.

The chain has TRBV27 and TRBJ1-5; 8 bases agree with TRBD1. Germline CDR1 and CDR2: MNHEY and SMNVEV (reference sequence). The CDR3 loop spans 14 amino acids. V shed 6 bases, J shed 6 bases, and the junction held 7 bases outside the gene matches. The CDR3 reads CASRQTGGGQPQHF. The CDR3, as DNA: TGTGCCAGCAGGCAAACAGGGGGTGGTCAGCCCCAGCATTTT.

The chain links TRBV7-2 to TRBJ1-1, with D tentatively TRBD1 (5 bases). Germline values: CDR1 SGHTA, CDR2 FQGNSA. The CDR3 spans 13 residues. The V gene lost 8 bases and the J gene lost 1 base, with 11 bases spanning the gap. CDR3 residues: CASQGGGNTEAFF. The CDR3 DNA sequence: TGTGCCAGCCAGGGAGGAGGGAACACTGAAGCTTTCTTT.